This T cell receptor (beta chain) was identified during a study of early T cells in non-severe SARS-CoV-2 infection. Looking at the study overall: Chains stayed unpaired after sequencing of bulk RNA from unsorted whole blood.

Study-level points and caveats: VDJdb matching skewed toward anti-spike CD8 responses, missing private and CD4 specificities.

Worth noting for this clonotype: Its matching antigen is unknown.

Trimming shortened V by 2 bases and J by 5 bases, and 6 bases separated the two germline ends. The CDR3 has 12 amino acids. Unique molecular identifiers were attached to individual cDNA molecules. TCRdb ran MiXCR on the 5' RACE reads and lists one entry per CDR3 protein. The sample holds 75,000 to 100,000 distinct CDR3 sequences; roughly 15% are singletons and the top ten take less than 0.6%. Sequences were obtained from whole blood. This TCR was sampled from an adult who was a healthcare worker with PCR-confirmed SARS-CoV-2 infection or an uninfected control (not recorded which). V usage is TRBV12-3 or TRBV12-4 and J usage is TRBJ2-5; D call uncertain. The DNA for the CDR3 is TGTGCCAGCAGTTTATTAGTGGAGACCCAGTACTTC. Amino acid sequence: CASSLLVETQYF.